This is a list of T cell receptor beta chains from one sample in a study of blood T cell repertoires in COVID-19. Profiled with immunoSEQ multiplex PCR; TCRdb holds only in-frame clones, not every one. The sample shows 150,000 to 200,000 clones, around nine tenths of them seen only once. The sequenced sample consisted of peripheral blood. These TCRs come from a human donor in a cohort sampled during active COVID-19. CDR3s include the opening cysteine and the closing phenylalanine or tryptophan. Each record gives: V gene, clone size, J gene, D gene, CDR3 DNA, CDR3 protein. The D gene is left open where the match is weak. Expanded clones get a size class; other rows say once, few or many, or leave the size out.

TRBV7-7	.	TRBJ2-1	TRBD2	TGTGCTAGCAGCTCTATAGCGGGGGCCAACTCCTACAATGAGCAGTTCTTC	CASSSIAGANSYNEQFF
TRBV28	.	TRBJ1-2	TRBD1	TGTGCCAGCAGTCAACCGGGACAGACATTCTATGGCTACACCTTC	CASSQPGQTFYGYTF
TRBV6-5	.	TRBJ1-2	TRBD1	TGTGCCAGCAAGTATCGGACAGGGGGCTATGGCTACACCTTC	CASKYRTGGYGYTF
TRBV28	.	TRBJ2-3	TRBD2	TGTGCCGGATCGGGAGGAGGAGTTAGGAATACGCAGTATTTT	CAGSGGGVRNTQYF
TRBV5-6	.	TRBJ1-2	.	TGTGCCAGCAGCCGTACAGGGAGTGTTAAGTATGGCTACACCTTC	CASSRTGSVKYGYTF
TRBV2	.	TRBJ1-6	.	TGTGCCAGCAGTGAAAACTACTATAATTCACCCCTCCACTTT	CASSENYYNSPLHF
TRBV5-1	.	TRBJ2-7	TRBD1	TGCGCCAGCAGCCAGCGGACCGACAGGGGGGACGAGCAGTACTTC	CASSQRTDRGDEQYF
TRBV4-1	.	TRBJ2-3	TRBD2	TGCGCCAGCAGCCAAGATCCCACCGAAGCTCTAGCGGGAGAATCTAATACGCAGTATTTT	CASSQDPTEALAGESNTQYF
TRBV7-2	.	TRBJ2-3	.	TGTGCCAGCAGCTCAGGTTTTAGGGGTACGCAGTATTTT	CASSSGFRGTQYF
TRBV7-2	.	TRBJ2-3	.	TGTGCCAGCAGCTTAGGCGTAGTTTCAGATACGCAGTATTTT	CASSLGVVSDTQYF
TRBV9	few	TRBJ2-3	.	TGTGCCAGCAGCGTAGTTGGGCTTCAGGCAGATACGCAGTATTTT	CASSVVGLQADTQYF
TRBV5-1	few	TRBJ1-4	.	TGCGCCAGCAGCTCCCAGGGGAATAATGAAAAACTGTTTTTT	CASSSQGNNEKLFF
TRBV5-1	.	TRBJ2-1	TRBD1	TGCGCCAGCAGCCTGGCGGCGGACAGGGGTTCTTATGAGCAGTTCTTC	CASSLAADRGSYEQFF
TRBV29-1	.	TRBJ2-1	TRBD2	TGCAGCGTTTGTACTAGCGGATACAATGAGCAGTTCTTC	CSVCTSGYNEQFF
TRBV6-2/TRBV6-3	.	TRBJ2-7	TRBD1	TGTGCCAGCAGTCGGACAGGGGGGAACTACGAGCAGTACTTC	CASSRTGGNYEQYF
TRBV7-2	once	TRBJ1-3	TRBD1	TGTGCCAGCCGGGGACAGGGGGTTGGAAACACCATATATTTT	CASRGQGVGNTIYF
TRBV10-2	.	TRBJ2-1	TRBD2	TGCGCCAGCAGTGAGTCCTATAGGACTAGCGGGGGCAATGAGCAGTTCTTC	CASSESYRTSGGNEQFF
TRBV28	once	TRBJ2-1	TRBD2	TGTGCCAGCAGTTTACGGACTAGTATCGACAATGAGCAGTTCTTC	CASSLRTSIDNEQFF
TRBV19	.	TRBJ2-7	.	TGTGCCAGTAGTAACCAGGGTACCTACGAGCAGTACTTC	CASSNQGTYEQYF
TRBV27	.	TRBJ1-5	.	TGTGCCAGCAGTCCACAGGGAATTCAGCCCCAGCATTTT	CASSPQGIQPQHF
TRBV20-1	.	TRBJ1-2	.	TGCAGTGCTAGTCGGACAGTTTGGGGCTACACCTTC	CSASRTVWGYTF
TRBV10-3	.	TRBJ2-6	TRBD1	TGTGCCATCGGCTCGACAGGGTATGCTGGGGCCAACGTCCTGACTTTC	CAIGSTGYAGANVLTF
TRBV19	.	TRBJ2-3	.	TGTGCCAGTAGTATATTACCCCGGACAGATACGCAGTATTTT	CASSILPRTDTQYF
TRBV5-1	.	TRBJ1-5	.	TGCGCCAGGGAGATCGGGCGACAGGTTAACAATCAGCCCCAGCATTTT	CAREIGRQVNNQPQHF
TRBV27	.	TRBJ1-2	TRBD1	TGTGCCAGCAGTTTAGGTCAGGGGGCAAACTATGGCTACACCTTC	CASSLGQGANYGYTF
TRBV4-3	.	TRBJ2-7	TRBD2	TGCGCCAGCAGCCTAGCGGGAGGAGACGAGCAGTACTTC	CASSLAGGDEQYF
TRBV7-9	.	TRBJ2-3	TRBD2	TGTGCCAGCAGCGTAGCGGGGGGGAGGGAGGTGACGCAGTATTTT	CASSVAGGREVTQYF
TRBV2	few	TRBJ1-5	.	TGTGCCACCGCGGGACTGACCCATCCCAATCAGCCCCAGCATTTT	CATAGLTHPNQPQHF
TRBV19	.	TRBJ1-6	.	TGTGCCAGTTCTTCGCTCGGTCTCTATAATTCACCCCTCCACTTT	CASSSLGLYNSPLHF
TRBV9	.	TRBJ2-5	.	TGTGCCAGCAGCAGGCCGACAGGTACCGAGGGTCAAGAGACCCAGTACTTC	CASSRPTGTEGQETQYF
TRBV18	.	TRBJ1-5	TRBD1	TGTGCCAGCTCACCGTACCGACAGGGTGGTAATCAGCCCCAGCATTTT	CASSPYRQGGNQPQHF
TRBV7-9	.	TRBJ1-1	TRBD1	TGTGCCAGCAGCTGGCGACAGGGATCGAAACCTGAAGCTTTCTTT	CASSWRQGSKPEAFF
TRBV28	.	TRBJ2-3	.	TGTGCCAGCAGTTTACCGAGACACCGAAGCACAGATACGCAGTATTTT	CASSLPRHRSTDTQYF
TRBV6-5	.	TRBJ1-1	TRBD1	TGTGCCAGCAGTTCAGGACAGGGCCGGGCCACTGAAGCTTTCTTT	CASSSGQGRATEAFF
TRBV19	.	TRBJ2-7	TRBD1	TGTGCCAGTAGTCCCGGGACAGACTCCTACGAGCAGTACTTC	CASSPGTDSYEQYF
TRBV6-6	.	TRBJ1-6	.	TGTGCCAGCAGCCCCAGCGGGAATTCACCCCTCCACTTT	CASSPSGNSPLHF
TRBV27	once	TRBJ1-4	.	TGTGCCAGCAGTTTTAGTAGCCAGCCTAATGAAAAACTGTTTTTT	CASSFSSQPNEKLFF
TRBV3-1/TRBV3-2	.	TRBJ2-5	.	TGTGCCAGCAGTGCCGGGGGAGGCCAAGAGACCCAGTACTTC	CASSAGGGQETQYF